This section outlines one T cell receptor (beta chain) sequence together with its context. V was cut by 6 bases and J by 4 bases, with 12 bases left in between. The CDR3 extends over 13 amino acids. Germline-derived CDR1 and CDR2 are LNHNV and YYDKDF (reference sequence). Patients who had autoimmune disease history or got systemic immunosuppression were left out. Profiled with immunoSEQ multiplex PCR; TCRdb holds only in-frame clones, not every one. In the table there are about 60,000 clones, roughly four fifths of which are singletons. This sample is drawn from a study of OX40 agonist ivuxolimab in advanced cancers.

The chain combines TRBV15 with TRBJ2-5; D ambiguous. The sample was CD4+ or CD8+ T cells sorted from blood, taken in a trial of the OX40 agonist ivuxolimab. The sequence was collected from an adult with an advanced solid tumor such as melanoma, head and neck, liver or kidney cancer. The CDR3 sequence: CATSSLYLETQYF. The DNA for the CDR3 is TGTGCCACCAGTTCACTATACTTAGAGACCCAGTACTTC.